The rows below give T cell receptor beta chains drawn from one sample of a study of T cells in Graves' hyperthyroidism and ophthalmopathy. From the multiplex PCR reads, TCRdb called clonotypes with MiXCR, one entry per CDR3 protein. The sample holds about 380,000 distinct CDR3 sequences; around 14% are singletons and the top ten take 8% to 13%. The sequenced sample was blood. The source of these receptors is an older woman with Graves' hyperthyroidism. Each CDR3 is given with its conserved first and last residue. The order of the fields is V gene, CDR3 length, J gene, clone size, D gene, CDR3 protein, CDR3 DNA. D genes are given only for firm matches. Rows give clone size only sometimes, using once, few, many, or a class for an expanded clone.

TRBV6-1	14	TRBJ2-6	.	.	CATLMTVGANVLTF	TGTGCCACCCTAATGACAGTTGGGGCCAACGTCCTGACTTTC
TRBV2	13	TRBJ1-2	many	TRBD1	CASKQDREYGYTF	TGTGCCAGCAAACAGGACAGGGAGTATGGCTACACCTTC
TRBV7-2	15	TRBJ1-5	many	.	CASSLGVGRGQPQHF	TGTGCCAGCAGCTTAGGGGTAGGGCGAGGCCAGCCCCAGCATTTT
TRBV2	15	TRBJ2-3	many	TRBD1	CASRPGQGTIDTQYF	TGTGCCAGCAGACCGGGACAGGGTACAATAGATACGCAGTATTTT
TRBV7-2	15	TRBJ2-3	many	.	CASSLFERNTDTQYF	TGTGCCAGCAGCTTATTCGAGCGGAACACAGATACGCAGTATTTT
TRBV19	17	TRBJ1-4	few	.	CASSMWRSRSTNEKLFF	TGTGCCAGTAGTATGTGGCGGAGCCGCTCAACTAATGAAAAACTGTTTTTT
TRBV6-1	14	TRBJ2-7	once	TRBD1	CASSQAGTAYEQYF	TGTGCCAGCAGCCAAGCTGGGACAGCCTACGAGCAGTACTTC
TRBV3-1	12	TRBJ2-3	many	.	CASSQVPDTQYF	TGTGCCAGCAGCCAAGTACCCGATACGCAGTATTTT
TRBV2	12	TRBJ2-7	many	.	CASRQSSYEQYF	TGTGCCAGCAGACAAAGCTCCTACGAGCAGTACTTC
TRBV20-1	12	TRBJ1-2	few	.	CSASGDGYGYTF	TGCAGTGCTTCAGGGGATGGCTATGGCTACACCTTC
TRBV5-1	15	TRBJ2-6	many	.	CASSLSQGIANVLTF	TGCGCCAGCAGCTTAAGCCAGGGGATTGCCAACGTCCTGACTTTC
TRBV28	12	TRBJ2-1	many	.	CASSIRVKEQFF	TGTGCCAGCAGTATCAGAGTAAAAGAGCAGTTCTTC
TRBV12-3/TRBV12-4	14	TRBJ1-1	.	.	CASSLVYRATEAFF	TGTGCCAGCAGTTTAGTCTACAGGGCCACAGAAGCTTTCTTT
TRBV5-1	15	TRBJ2-7	few	TRBD1	CASSVSTDRVGEQYF	TGCGCCAGCAGCGTATCCACCGACAGGGTCGGCGAGCAGTACTTC
TRBV3-1	14	TRBJ2-7	many	.	CASSQGAAGNEQYF	TGTGCCAGCAGCCAAGGAGCCGCGGGGAACGAGCAGTACTTC
TRBV5-1	14	TRBJ2-3	few	.	CASKQVGRTDTQYF	TGCGCCAGCAAGCAGGTGGGACGCACAGATACGCAGTATTTT
TRBV6-2/TRBV6-3	12	TRBJ2-3	many	.	CASSPMADTQYF	TGTGCCAGCAGTCCCATGGCAGATACGCAGTATTTT
TRBV27	16	TRBJ2-5	many	TRBD1	CASSLSVGGPWETQYF	TGTGCCAGCAGTTTATCGGTAGGGGGCCCTTGGGAGACCCAGTACTTC
TRBV28	18	TRBJ2-3	.	TRBD2	CASSPGGLAGGSTDTQYF	TGTGCCAGCAGTCCAGGAGGACTAGCGGGAGGTAGCACAGATACGCAGTATTTT
TRBV19	14	TRBJ2-5	many	.	CASSKVTLQETQYF	TGTGCCAGTAGTAAGGTAACCCTACAAGAGACCCAGTACTTC
TRBV3-1	14	TRBJ1-6	.	TRBD1	CASSQGQGYSPLHF	TGTGCCAGCAGCCAGGGACAGGGGTATTCACCCCTCCACTTT
TRBV4-2	16	TRBJ1-3	.	.	CASSQVADRSGNTIYF	TGTGCCAGCAGCCAAGTCGCGGACCGCTCTGGAAACACCATATATTTT
TRBV6-1	14	TRBJ1-5	many	.	CASSEVGSNQPQHF	TGTGCCAGCAGTGAAGTTGGTAGCAATCAGCCCCAGCATTTT
TRBV6-1	13	TRBJ1-2	.	.	CASMLEEAYGYTF	TGTGCCAGCATGTTGGAGGAGGCCTATGGCTACACCTTC
TRBV3-1	15	TRBJ1-2	.	TRBD1	CASSQARRGILGYTF	TGTGCCAGCAGCCAAGCCCGCAGGGGGATTCTCGGCTACACCTTC
TRBV7-2	14	TRBJ1-4	many	TRBD1	CASSDRVDGEKLFF	TGTGCCAGCAGCGACAGGGTTGATGGGGAAAAACTGTTTTTT
TRBV20-1	14	TRBJ2-7	many	.	CSARGTPGGYEQYF	TGCAGTGCTAGAGGTACCCCAGGTGGCTACGAGCAGTACTTC
TRBV24-1	15	TRBJ1-5	few	TRBD1	CATSALTGTNQPQHF	TGTGCCACCAGTGCCCTGACAGGGACAAATCAGCCCCAGCATTTT
TRBV27	15	TRBJ2-5	many	TRBD1	CASSLMTGGFETQYF	TGTGCCAGCAGTTTAATGACAGGGGGCTTTGAGACCCAGTACTTC